This is a list of T cell receptor beta chains from one sample in a study of identical twins. TCRdb re-analysed the 5' RACE reads in MiXCR, keeping a single row per CDR3 protein. The sample lists more than 400,000 distinct CDR3 sequences; 13% to 15% were seen once. These data also featured in a second study, about yellow fever vaccine responses in identical twins.

The sequencing input was CD4+ T cells sorted from blood. The receptors stem from a woman under 30 in good health. Both conserved end residues are part of each CDR3. Each record gives: clone size, J gene, V gene, D gene, CDR3 DNA, CDR3 protein. The D gene is left open where the match is weak. The size of a clone is reported for some rows only, either as once, few or many, or as a class for expanded clones.

>NA|TRBJ2-1|TRBV10-3|TRBD2
TGTGCCATCAGTGCGTCCGGGACTAGCGGGGGCAAAAGCTCCTACAATGAGCAGTTCTTC
CAISASGTSGGKSSYNEQFF
>NA|TRBJ2-5|TRBV7-8|NA
TGTGCCAGCAACCTTGCGAGGATAGTAAAAGAGACCCAGTACTTC
CASNLARIVKETQYF
>NA|TRBJ2-2|TRBV6-5|TRBD2
TGTGCCAGCAGTTCGCTAGCGGGATTCACCGGGGAGCTGTTTTTT
CASSSLAGFTGELFF
>few|TRBJ1-5|TRBV19|TRBD1
TGTGCCAGTACCCTCGGGACAGGGGGCTATAGCAATCAGCCCCAGCATTTT
CASTLGTGGYSNQPQHF
>few|TRBJ2-1|TRBV5-1|TRBD2
TGCGCCAGCAGCAGCACTAGCGGGAGCAATGAGCAGTTCTTC
CASSSTSGSNEQFF
>NA|TRBJ2-1|TRBV29-1|NA
TGCAGCCCTCGGACTCGCAATGAGCAGTTCTTC
CSPRTRNEQFF
>few|TRBJ2-7|TRBV3-1|NA
TGTGCCAGCAGCCACAGGGAGGACTACGAGCAGTACTTC
CASSHREDYEQYF
>few|TRBJ2-7|TRBV20-1|NA
TGCAGTGCTTCTCCAGCCGCAGACTACGAGCAGTACTTC
CSASPAADYEQYF
>NA|TRBJ2-7|TRBV28|NA
TGTGCCAGCAGTTTAGTGTGGAGAGCCCAAGAGCAGTACTTC
CASSLVWRAQEQYF
>many|TRBJ2-3|TRBV18|NA
TGTGCCAGCTCACCACCGAACACAGATACGCAGTATTTT
CASSPPNTDTQYF
>NA|TRBJ2-7|TRBV12-3/TRBV12-4|TRBD2
TGTGCCAGCAGTCTCCCCGGCGGGAGGGCCTACGAGCAGTACTTC
CASSLPGGRAYEQYF
>many|TRBJ2-2|TRBV6-5|NA
TGTGCCAGCAGTTATTCGGGGGAGCGGGCCACCGGGGAGCTGTTTTTT
CASSYSGERATGELFF
>NA|TRBJ2-2|TRBV20-1|NA
TGCAGTGCTAGAGATGGTGGTTCCGGGGAGCTGTTTTTT
CSARDGGSGELFF
>NA|TRBJ2-2|TRBV7-3|NA
TGTGCCAGCAGTCCGGGACACACCGGGGAGCTGTTTTTT
CASSPGHTGELFF
>few|TRBJ2-7|TRBV29-1|NA
TGCAGCGTTGAAGATCTCGGGAACGAGCAGTACTTC
CSVEDLGNEQYF
>few|TRBJ1-1|TRBV6-5|NA
TGTGCCAGCAGTTCACGGGACCCACGCATGAACACTGAAGCTTTCTTT
CASSSRDPRMNTEAFF
>NA|TRBJ2-2|TRBV20-1|TRBD1
TGCAGTGCTAGAGATGGTGGGACAGCGAACACCGGGGAGCTGTTTTTT
CSARDGGTANTGELFF
>few|TRBJ2-6|TRBV6-5|TRBD2
TGTGCCAGCAGTTATTTTGGGACTAGCGGTGGGGCCAACGTCCTGACTTTC
CASSYFGTSGGANVLTF
>few|TRBJ2-7|TRBV11-1|TRBD2
TGTGCCAGCAGGTACGGACATGCGGGGGTCTACGAGCAGTACTTC
CASRYGHAGVYEQYF
>NA|TRBJ2-3|TRBV4-1|NA
TGCGCCAGCAGCCAAGACAGGGGTACGACAGATACGCAGTATTTT
CASSQDRGTTDTQYF
>NA|TRBJ2-1|TRBV6-1|NA
TGTGCCAGCAGTAGGGCTGGGTCGAATGAGCAGTTCTTC
CASSRAGSNEQFF
>few|TRBJ1-1|TRBV2|NA
TGTGCCAGCAGCTACGGGGGGGGTCTCACTGAAGCTTTCTTT
CASSYGGGLTEAFF
>NA|TRBJ2-2|TRBV28|TRBD2
TGTGCCAGCAGTCCCGGGGGGGCCCTGTACACCGGGGAGCTGTTTTTT
CASSPGGALYTGELFF
>NA|TRBJ2-5|TRBV10-2|TRBD2
TGCGCCAGCAGTTGGGGGGGGGAGTGGGGCCAGTACTTC
CASSWGGEWGQYF
>NA|TRBJ2-3|TRBV20-1|NA
TGCAGTGCTAGAGCGGTTAGCACAGATACGCAGTATTTT
CSARAVSTDTQYF
>NA|TRBJ2-1|TRBV10-3|NA
TGTGCCATCAGTGTTAACAATGAGCAGTTCTTC
CAISVNNEQFF
>NA|TRBJ1-5|TRBV20-1|NA
TGCAGTGCTAGAATACTGGACAATCAGCCCCAGCATTTT
CSARILDNQPQHF
>once|TRBJ2-1|TRBV28|NA
TGTGCCAGCACCCTCAGGACCAATGAGCAGTTCTTC
CASTLRTNEQFF
>NA|TRBJ2-7|TRBV11-3|TRBD2
TGTGCCAGCAGCGCTAGCGGGAGATACGAGCAGTACTTC
CASSASGRYEQYF
>NA|TRBJ2-3|TRBV7-3|TRBD2
TGTGCCAGCAGCTTATTGGCGGGAGCGAACACAGATACGCAGTATTTT
CASSLLAGANTDTQYF